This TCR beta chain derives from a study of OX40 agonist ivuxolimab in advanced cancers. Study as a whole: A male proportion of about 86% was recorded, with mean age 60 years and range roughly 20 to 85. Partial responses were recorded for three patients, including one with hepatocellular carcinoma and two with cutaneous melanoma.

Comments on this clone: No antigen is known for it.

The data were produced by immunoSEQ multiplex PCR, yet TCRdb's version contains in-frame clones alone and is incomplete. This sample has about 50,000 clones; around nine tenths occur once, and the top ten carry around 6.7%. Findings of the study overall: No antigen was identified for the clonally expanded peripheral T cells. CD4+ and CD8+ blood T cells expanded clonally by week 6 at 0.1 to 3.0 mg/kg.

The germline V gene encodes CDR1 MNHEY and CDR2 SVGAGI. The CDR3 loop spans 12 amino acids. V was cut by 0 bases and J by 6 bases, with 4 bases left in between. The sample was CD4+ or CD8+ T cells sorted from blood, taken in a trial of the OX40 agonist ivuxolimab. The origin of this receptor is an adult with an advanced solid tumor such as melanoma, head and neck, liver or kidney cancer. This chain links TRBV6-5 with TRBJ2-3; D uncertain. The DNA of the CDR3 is TGTGCCAGCAGTTACTCGAGGGATACGCAGTATTTT. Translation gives CASSYSRDTQYF.